A single sample is the source of the 12 T cell receptor beta chains below, sequenced in a study of CD8 T cells in ankylosing spondylitis. Each CDR3 protein is one row after TCRdb ran MiXCR on the 5' RACE reads. The data show fewer than 180,000 distinct CDR3 sequences, about 42% seen once. The specimen was synovial fluid, either unsorted or a sorted T cell fraction (not recorded which). All receptors derive from a male donor with ankylosing spondylitis.

The V gene is TRBV10-3, the J gene TRBJ2-5; tentatively, D is TRBD1 or TRBD2 (6 bases each). V was trimmed by 2 bases and J by 4 bases, leaving 14 bases between them. The CDR3 is 15 residues long. CDR1 is ENHRY and CDR2 is SYGVKD in the germline V gene. The CDR3 region has the DNA TGTGCCATCAGTGAGGGTGGGGGGCGGAGAGAGACCCAGTACTTC. Translation gives CAISEGGGRRETQYF.

This clonotype was observed a handful of times. J is TRBJ1-1 and V is TRBV3-1; a weak D match, TRBD1 (6 bases). Germline V gene data show CDR1 as LGHDT and CDR2 as YNNKEL (reference sequence). This CDR3 has 20 residues. Trimming pared 2 bases from V and 0 bases from J, leaving 25 bases between. This chain's CDR3 is CASSQTRGGDWGALNTEAFF. The CDR3 coding sequence is TGTGCCAGCAGCCAAACACGAGGTGGGGATTGGGGGGCCCTGAACACTGAAGCTTTCTTT.

V and J are TRBV7-3 and TRBJ2-5, with 7 bases that match TRBD1. Germline V gene lookup returns CDR1 SGHTA and CDR2 FQGTGA. V shed 5 bases and J 3 bases; nucleotides not matched to a gene: 3. This CDR3 contains 13 residues. CDR3 bases: TGTGCCAGCAGCCTCACAGGGGAAGAGACCCAGTACTTC. Translated, it gives CASSLTGEETQYF.

This chain joins TRBV16 and TRBJ2-7; D is perhaps TRBD2 (5 bases). This CDR3 comprises 13 residues. V dropped 4 bases and J dropped 4 bases, with 11 bases sitting between them. Germline V gene lookup returns CDR1 KGHSY and CDR2 FQNENV. CDR3 region: CASSPFTGYEQYF. CDR3 coding DNA: TGTGCCAGCAGCCCCTTTACGGGGTACGAGCAGTACTTC.

This sequence joins TRBV12-3 or TRBV12-4 and TRBJ2-5, with 7 bases identical to TRBD1. With V trimmed by 5 bases and J by 4 bases, 16 bases remained unmatched. CDR3 size: 17 residues. CDR3 in DNA: TGTGCCAGCAGTCATACGGACAGGCCCTCCGCACGAGAGACCCAGTACTTC. Its protein product is CASSHTDRPSARETQYF.

In its sample, this clonotype was seen a few times. The chain links TRBV4-1 to TRBJ2-2; 12 positions match TRBD2. V lost 0 bases to trimming and J lost 0 bases; unmatched junction nucleotides: 11. Germline V gene data show CDR1 as MGHRA and CDR2 as YSYEKL. The CDR3 totals 21 residues. The chain's CDR3 is CASSQDYASGREISNTGELFF. CDR3 DNA: TGCGCCAGCAGCCAAGATTACGCTAGCGGGAGGGAGATATCGAACACCGGGGAGCTGTTTTTT.

This chain connects TRBV5-1 to TRBJ1-1; D is perhaps TRBD1 (6 bases). Between the trimmed V and J ends, which lost 4 bases and 3 bases, there was a span of 16 bases. Germline V gene data show CDR1 as SGHRS and CDR2 as YFSETQ. The CDR3 spans 15 residues. The CDR3 here is CASSRPGGRHTEAFF. CDR3 bases: TGCGCCAGCAGCCGACCGGGGGGCAGGCACACTGAAGCTTTCTTT.

This chain links TRBV4-3 with TRBJ1-2; D ambiguous. CDR1 LGHNA and CDR2 YSLEER come from the germline V gene. The CDR3 totals 15 residues. The ends were cut back, 0 bases at V and 0 bases at J, with 8 bases in the middle. The CDR3 nucleotides are TGCGCCAGCAGCCAAGATGCCGCAGCTAACTATGGCTACACCTTC. It translates to CASSQDAAANYGYTF.

This clonotype was recorded a few times. The rearrangement uses TRBV7-9 and TRBJ1-1; 8 positions match TRBD1. V was pared by 5 bases and J by 1 base, with 6 bases of the junction left unmatched. The germline V gene has CDR1 SEHNR and CDR2 FQNEAQ (reference sequence). The CDR3 is made up of 15 amino acids. CDR3 residues: CASSPPTGENTEAFF. The CDR3 DNA sequence: TGTGCCAGCAGCCCACCGACAGGGGAGAACACTGAAGCTTTCTTT.

V is TRBV9 and J is TRBJ1-1; D perhaps matches TRBD1 (5 bases). The germline gives CDR1 SGDLS, CDR2 YYNGEE. V lost 4 bases and J lost 7, with 14 bases in between. The CDR3 is 13 residues long. CDR3 region: CASSIQGFGEAFF. The CDR3 DNA sequence: TGTGCCAGCAGCATTCAGGGATTCGGTGAAGCTTTCTTT.

J is TRBJ1-1 and V is TRBV3-1; weak D call: TRBD1 (5 bases). Germline V gene sequence: CDR1 LGHDT, CDR2 YNNKEL (reference sequence). The CDR3 is 16 amino acids. V was cut by 0 bases and J by 1 base, with 12 bases left in between. CDR3 nucleotide sequence: TGTGCCAGCAGCCAAGATCGGGCAGGGCGGAACACTGAAGCTTTCTTT. Translation gives CASSQDRAGRNTEAFF.

V is TRBV30 and J is TRBJ2-2; tentative D call: TRBD2 (5 bases). Deletions cut 0 bases from V and 1 base from J, with 12 bases between. The CDR3 consists of 16 residues. Germline V gene sequence: CDR1 GTSNPN, CDR2 SVGIG (reference sequence). The CDR3 sequence: CAWSVLWTVNTGELFF. The CDR3 nucleotides are TGTGCCTGGAGTGTTTTGTGGACTGTGAACACCGGGGAGCTGTTTTTT.